The 20 T cell receptor beta chains reported below all come from one sample, sequenced in a study of shared clonotypes between healthy human individuals. Terminally differentiated effector memory CD45RA+ cells were excluded by CCR7 positive selection of CD45RO-negative cells. This table comes from immunoSEQ multiplex PCR, and its TCRdb copy is limited to in-frame clones, with some not included. The sample holds fewer than 700,000 clones, roughly 96% seen once. Material: naive CD8+ T cells sorted from blood. The receptors originated from a woman aged 25 to 45 in good health.

This chain uses TRBV28 with TRBJ2-3; 7 nucleotides agree with TRBD2. Germline trimming cut 8 bases from V and 2 bases from J; bases unmatched to any gene: 13. CDR1 MDHEN and CDR2 SYDVKM come from the germline V gene. The CDR3 spans 16 residues. The CDR3 spells CASRRERRDYTDTQYF. The CDR3 nucleotides are TGTGCCAGCCGACGGGAACGGCGGGACTACACAGATACGCAGTATTTT. Full variable domain (missing parts from reference TRBV28 and TRBJ2-3): DVKVTQSSRYLVKRTGEKVFLECVQDMDHENMFWYRQDPGLGLRLIYFSYDVKMKEKGDIPEGYSVSREKKERFSLILESASTNQTSMYLCASRRERRDYTDTQYFGPGTRLTVL.

The rearrangement uses TRBV14 and TRBJ2-3; 8 bases agree with TRBD2. Germline V lookup: CDR1 SGHDN, CDR2 FVKESK. The junction had 17 bases not matched to a gene; V was cut back by 0 bases and J by 3 bases. This CDR3 spans 20 amino acids. The CDR3 region has the DNA TGTGCCAGCAGCCAAGATTTTCAGGGAGGAGGCGGGAGGCCTACAGATACGCAGTATTTT. Translating gives CASSQDFQGGGGRPTDTQYF.

This clone showed up just once. The chain combines TRBV4-1 with TRBJ2-2, with 9 positions matching TRBD2. Germline-derived CDR1 and CDR2 are MGHRA and YSYEKL. The CDR3 totals 17 residues. With V trimmed by 6 bases and J by 5 bases, 13 bases remained unmatched. The CDR3 protein is CASRDPGLAAFTGELFF. The CDR3 region has the DNA TGCGCCAGCAGGGACCCGGGACTAGCAGCTTTTACCGGGGAGCTGTTTTTT.

The chain employs TRBV27 and TRBJ2-7; 8 bases are a match to TRBD2. The CDR3 extends over 14 amino acids. V lost 6 bases to trimming and J lost 3 bases; unmatched junction nucleotides: 7. Germline CDR1 reads MNHEY; CDR2 reads SMNVEV (reference sequence). As DNA, the CDR3 is TGTGCCAGCAGACCGGGACTAGTCGACTACGAGCAGTACTTC. It translates to CASRPGLVDYEQYF.

This clone was recorded once. Written as DNA, the CDR3 is TGTGCCAGCGCTGTGGGGATCTCTGGAAACACCATATATTTT. Residues: CASAVGISGNTIYF. The genes are TRBV5-8 and TRBJ1-3; D not resolved. Looked up from germline, CDR1 is SGHTS and CDR2 is YDEGEE. The V and J ends lost 7 bases and 0 bases respectively, with 11 bases between them. This CDR3 spans 14 amino acids.

This clone was counted once. The chain is built from TRBV27 and TRBJ1-5, with TRBD1 identical over 7 bases. The CDR3 sequence is 14 residues long. The junction had 6 bases not matched to a gene; V was cut back by 3 bases and J by 7 bases. Germline CDR1 is MNHEY and CDR2 is SMNVEV (reference sequence). The DNA for the CDR3 is TGTGCCAGCAGTTTTTCAGGGGGAGGCCAGCCCCAGCATTTT. Translation gives CASSFSGGGQPQHF.

The J gene is TRBJ2-2, the V gene TRBV7-6, with D unresolved. The germline gives CDR1 SGHVS, CDR2 FNYEAQ. This CDR3 is 13 amino acids long. Deletions cut 5 bases from V and 6 bases from J, with 10 bases between. Written as DNA, the CDR3 is TGTGCCAGCAGCACGACGTGGGCCGGGGAGCTGTTTTTT. Amino acids: CASSTTWAGELFF.

This chain connects TRBV28 to TRBJ1-5; D gene ambiguous. The V gene lost 1 base and the J gene lost 0 bases, with 16 bases spanning the gap. Per the germline V gene, CDR1 is MDHEN and CDR2 is SYDVKM. The length of the CDR3 is 18 residues. CDR3 sequence reads: CASSLSGGILYSNQPQHF. The CDR3 DNA sequence: TGTGCCAGCAGTTTATCTGGCGGAATCTTATATAGCAATCAGCCCCAGCATTTT. The entire variable domain, with the rest obtained from reference TRBV28 and TRBJ1-5, is as follows: DVKVTQSSRYLVKRTGEKVFLECVQDMDHENMFWYRQDPGLGLRLIYFSYDVKMKEKGDIPEGYSVSREKKERFSLILESASTNQTSMYLCASSLSGGILYSNQPQHFGDGTRLSIL.

The chain uses TRBV2 and TRBJ2-1; 11 bases are shared with TRBD2. Germline loops: CDR1 SNHLY, CDR2 FYNNEI. CDR3 length: 18 residues. The V segment lost 6 bases and the J segment 0 bases; nucleotides outside the gene matches: 10. CDR3 in DNA: TGTGCCAGCAGATTGGGACTAGCGGAGCCGAGCTCCTACAATGAGCAGTTCTTC. Translation gives CASRLGLAEPSSYNEQFF.

The chain recombines TRBV28 with TRBJ2-5; D is ambiguous. The J call may not be correct, given that the DNA end is closer to TRBJ2-7. The CDR3 is made up of 16 amino acids. Germline loops: CDR1 MDHEN, CDR2 SYDVKM. This CDR3 reads CASSFRPGVQHYEQYF. The CDR3 DNA sequence: TGTGCCAGCAGTTTCCGCCCCGGCGTCCAGCACTACGAGCAGTACTTC.

V gene TRBV10-2 combines with J gene TRBJ1-1; no clear D. Trimming took 6 bases from V and 7 from J, leaving 15 bases between them. This CDR3 contains 13 residues. The germline CDR1 and CDR2 sequences are WSHSY and SAAADI. The CDR3 coding sequence is TGCGCCAGCAGGCTTGGGCGAACCGATGAAGCTTTCTTT. Protein product: CASRLGRTDEAFF.

The chain carries TRBV5-1 and TRBJ2-3; D possibly corresponds to TRBD1 (5 bases). Per the germline V gene, CDR1 is SGHRS and CDR2 is YFSETQ. The CDR3 runs 14 residues. Trimming removed 0 bases from V and 4 bases from J, with 9 bases in between. This chain's CDR3 is CASSLEGMSDTQYF. Written as DNA, the CDR3 is TGCGCCAGCAGCTTGGAGGGGATGTCAGATACGCAGTATTTT.

The chain joins TRBV4-2 to TRBJ1-2; D gene unclear. V lost 0 bases and J 4 bases, leaving 12 bases between the germline ends. The CDR3 is made up of 15 amino acids. Germline V gene lookup returns CDR1 LGHNA and CDR2 YNFKEQ. CDR3 loop: CASSQDRITIYGYTF. CDR3 nucleotides: TGTGCCAGCAGCCAAGATCGTATCACGATCTATGGCTACACCTTC.

This CDR3 is CASPAGTLSYNEQFF. Here the CDR3 DNA reads TGTGCCAGCCCCGCCGGGACCCTCTCCTACAATGAGCAGTTCTTC. The chain carries TRBV2 and TRBJ2-1; D is possibly TRBD1 or TRBD2 (5 bases each). The germline V and J ends were trimmed by 8 bases and 0 bases, with 14 bases remaining between them. The germline V gene encodes CDR1 SNHLY and CDR2 FYNNEI. The CDR3 is 15 amino acids.

The chain recombines TRBV27 with TRBJ1-5; no clear D. This CDR3 contains 13 residues. Trimming removed 5 bases at V and 0 bases at J, with 5 bases between. CDR1 and CDR2 (germline): MNHEY, SMNVEV (reference sequence). CDR3 bases: TGTGCCAGCAGTCAAAATAGCAATCAGCCCCAGCATTTT. It is translated as CASSQNSNQPQHF.

This clone was observed a single time. The rearrangement joins TRBV21-1 to TRBJ2-7. TRBV21-1 is assigned pseudogene status. The CDR3 sequence is 9 residues long. The CDR3 protein is CAALYEQYF. CDR3 DNA: TGTGCCGCCCTCTACGAGCAGTACTTC.

This clone has a handful of counts. V and J are TRBV20-1 and TRBJ1-1; no clear D. Germline V gene lookup returns CDR1 DFQATT and CDR2 SNEGSKA (reference sequence). Between the trimmed V and J ends, which lost 5 bases and 1 base, there was a span of 5 bases. The CDR3 totals 11 residues. CDR3 coding DNA: TGCAGTGCTTTGAGGAACACTGAAGCTTTCTTT. It codes for CSALRNTEAFF.

J is TRBJ2-1 and V is TRBV27; 9 bases fit TRBD1. The germline V gene has CDR1 MNHEY and CDR2 SMNVEV (reference sequence). The ends lost 6 bases at V and 5 bases at J; junction bases unmatched: 5. This CDR3 comprises 14 residues. In DNA, the CDR3 is TGTGCCAGCAGCGCCTGGGACAGGGACAATGAGCAGTTCTTC. Its protein product is CASSAWDRDNEQFF.

This chain links TRBV6-5 with TRBJ2-7; perhaps TRBD2 as D (6 bases). The V gene lost 5 bases and the J gene lost 6 bases, with 20 bases spanning the gap. CDR3 length: 15 residues. CDR1 MNHEY and CDR2 SVGAGI come from the germline V gene. The CDR3 coding sequence is TGTGCCAGCAGTCCCCTTGGGGGGAAGATCAGCGAGCAGTACTTC. This gives the protein CASSPLGGKISEQYF.

The chain uses TRBV19 and TRBJ2-3, with 11 bases fitting TRBD2. The CDR3 is 16 residues long. The germline CDR1 and CDR2 sequences are LNHDA and SQIVND (reference sequence). Losses at the gene ends were 1 base for V and 3 bases for J; bases not matched to a gene: 3. The CDR3 region has the DNA TGTGCCAGTAGTATAGTAGCGGGAGGGAGGACAGATACGCAGTATTTT. This sequence encodes CASSIVAGGRTDTQYF.